This TCR beta chain was sequenced for a study of Ad26.COV2.S vaccination and SARS-CoV-2 variants. The study, taken as a whole, reports: Reported findings describe substantial breadth in spike-specific CD8+ and CD4+ T cell responses following vaccination.

Assay used: immunoSEQ multiplex PCR; TCRdb lists only in-frame clones, some missing. The sample comprises 300,000 to 400,000 clones, 90% of which are singletons, and approximately 5.8% rests with the top ten. Described treatment: roughly 18 received Ad26.COV2.S at low or high dose, single or two shots; about 5 received placebo; per-sample allocation not given. Specimens were obtained on day 63 following the first vaccine or placebo injection. This CDR3 contains 13 residues. Germline CDR1 and CDR2: SGHDT and YYEEEE. Trimming pared 4 bases from V and 1 base from J, leaving 8 bases between. Note on this clone: The antigen is undetermined.

Sequencing was performed on peripheral blood, taken in a trial of Ad26.COV2.S vaccine versus placebo. V usage is TRBV5-6 and J usage is TRBJ1-1, with D uncertain. The TCR originated in a person aged 18-60 years who received the Ad26.COV2.S COVID-19 vaccine or a placebo. The CDR3 sequence: CASSPPANTEAFF. The CDR3, as DNA: TGTGCCAGCAGCCCCCCAGCGAACACTGAAGCTTTCTTT.